These 29 T cell receptor beta chains were sequenced from one sample in a study of blood T cell repertoires in COVID-19. The repertoire was sequenced with immunoSEQ multiplex PCR; TCRdb's copy has only in-frame clones and lacks some. The sample has 280,000 or so clones, 85% seen once; the top ten hold about 14%. Sequencing was performed on peripheral blood. These receptors all stem from a human donor in a cohort sampled during active COVID-19.

The gene calls are TRBV20-1 and TRBJ2-1, with a weak D call TRBD2 (5 bases). From germline, CDR1 is DFQATT and CDR2 SNEGSKA (reference sequence). There are 11 residues in the CDR3. Trimming pared 5 bases from V and 7 bases from J, leaving 9 bases between. DNA of the CDR3: TGCAGTGCTCGGAGCGGTAATGAGCAGTTCTTC. Its protein product is CSARSGNEQFF.

The J gene is TRBJ2-5, the V gene TRBV2, with 15 bases identical to TRBD2. Germline V lookup: CDR1 SNHLY, CDR2 FYNNEI. The CDR3 sequence is 15 residues long. J was trimmed by 10 bases and V by 4 bases; bases with no gene match: 7. CDR3 region: CASSGTSGRGLGQYF. CDR3 bases: TGTGCCAGCAGTGGGACTAGCGGGAGGGGATTAGGCCAGTACTTC.

V usage is TRBV27 and J usage is TRBJ1-1, with 8 bases that match TRBD1. The junction had 9 bases not matched to a gene; V was cut back by 4 bases and J by 2 bases. Germline values: CDR1 MNHEY, CDR2 SMNVEV (reference sequence). The CDR3 is 16 amino acids. The CDR3 region is CASSSGQATVNTEAFF. DNA for the CDR3: TGTGCCAGCAGTTCGGGACAGGCCACCGTTAACACTGAAGCTTTCTTT.

V and J are TRBV24-1 and TRBJ2-7; 13 bases are shared with TRBD2. This CDR3 contains 15 residues. The germline gives CDR1 KGHDR, CDR2 SFDVKD. J was trimmed by 5 bases and V by 3 bases; bases with no gene match: 3. The CDR3 reads CATSDGGLAGDEQYF. The CDR3 nucleotides are TGTGCCACCAGTGATGGAGGACTAGCGGGAGACGAGCAGTACTTC.

This chain joins TRBV29-1 and TRBJ2-2; D not resolved. This CDR3 region has 12 residues. The V end was cut by 0 bases, the J end by 4 bases, with 3 bases between. CDR1 SQVTM and CDR2 ANQGSEA come from the germline V gene. The CDR3 is CSVEDSTGELFF. CDR3 nucleotide sequence: TGCAGCGTTGAAGATAGCACCGGGGAGCTGTTTTTT.

This chain links TRBV24-1 with TRBJ2-5; 8 nucleotides align to TRBD1. V shed 0 bases and J 4 bases; nucleotides not matched to a gene: 6. CDR1 KGHDR and CDR2 SFDVKD come from the germline V gene. The CDR3 loop spans 16 amino acids. The CDR3, as DNA: TGTGCCACCAGTGATTTGCCCGGGACAGGCACAGAGACCCAGTACTTC. Protein: CATSDLPGTGTETQYF.

The chain combines TRBV10-3 with TRBJ2-7; D gene unclear. CDR3 length: 13 amino acids. Trimming removed 0 bases at V and 9 bases at J, with 12 bases between. Germline CDR1 and CDR2: ENHRY and SYGVKD. In DNA, the CDR3 is TGTGCCATCAGTGAGTCGGTACTGCTCGGGCAGTACTTC. Translation gives CAISESVLLGQYF.

The chain employs TRBV5-1 and TRBJ2-5, with D maybe TRBD2 (7 bases). Deletions cut 4 bases from V and 4 bases from J, with 17 bases between. CDR3 size: 15 residues. Germline assignment: CDR1 SGHRS and CDR2 YFSETQ. This CDR3 reads CASSPVGLGGETQYF. CDR3 bases: TGCGCCAGCAGCCCCGTCGGACTAGGGGGAGAGACCCAGTACTTC. Using reference TRBV5-1 and TRBJ2-5 for the parts outside the CDR3, the full variable domain is KAGVTQTPRYLIKTRGQQVTLSCSPISGHRSVSWYQQTPGQGLQFLFEYFSETQRNKGNFPGRFSGRQFSNSRSEMNVSTLELGDSALYLCASSPVGLGGETQYFGPGTRLLVL.

This clone was observed a single time. The rearrangement links TRBV14 to TRBJ1-6; 8 positions match TRBD1. This CDR3 has 15 residues. Germline V CDR1 and CDR2: SGHDN, FVKESK. The V segment lost 2 bases and the J segment 7 bases; nucleotides outside the gene matches: 4. CDR3 amino acids: CASSQSRTGNSPLHF. CDR3 nucleotide sequence: TGTGCCAGCAGCCAATCAAGGACAGGGAATTCACCCCTCCACTTT.

The rearrangement uses TRBV3-1 (or the pseudogene TRBV3-2) and TRBJ1-1, with D hard to call. CDR1 and CDR2 from the germline V gene are LGHDT and YNNKEL (reference sequence). With 4 bases removed from V and 5 bases from J, the gap between germline ends came to 17 bases. The CDR3 is made up of 15 amino acids. The CDR3 bases are TGTGCCAGCAGCCCCCGTCCCGGGGTTTCGACTGAAGCTTTCTTT. Its protein product is CASSPRPGVSTEAFF.

To note about this clone: Additional DNA sequences in this sample encode the identical CDR3. The CDR3 loop reads CASSQDRNYGYTF. CDR3 bases: TGTGCCAGCAGCCAGGACAGGAACTATGGCTACACCTTC. The rearrangement uses TRBV7-2 and TRBJ1-2, with 7 nucleotides matching TRBD1. The CDR3 has 13 residues. The J segment lost 2 bases and the V segment lost 5 bases, leaving 2 bases of the junction unmatched. Germline values: CDR1 SGHTA, CDR2 FQGNSA.

The chain combines TRBV25-1 with TRBJ1-2; D gene uncertain. Germline lookup yields CDR1 MGHDK and CDR2 SYGVNS. The CDR3 sequence is 14 residues long. V lost 0 bases to trimming and J lost 8 bases, with 13 bases between them. CDR3 protein: CASSEYRDPRGYTF. The CDR3 nucleotides read TGTGCCAGCAGTGAATACCGGGATCCCAGGGGCTACACCTTC.

This chain connects TRBV2 to TRBJ2-3; tentative D call: TRBD2 (6 bases). CDR1 and CDR2 from the germline V gene are SNHLY and FYNNEI. CDR3 size: 13 residues. V lost 8 bases to trimming and J lost 4 bases, with 13 bases between them. This chain's CDR3 is CASLAYLSDTQYF. CDR3 in DNA: TGTGCCAGCCTAGCGTACCTTTCAGATACGCAGTATTTT.

The V call is TRBV3-1 (or the pseudogene TRBV3-2), the J call TRBJ2-7; maybe TRBD2 (6 bases). V was shortened by 0 bases and J by 3 bases, with 15 bases between the two germline ends. The CDR3 totals 16 residues. Germline V lookup: CDR1 LGHDT, CDR2 YNNKEL (reference sequence). Here the CDR3 reads CASSQERSGAVYEQYF. The CDR3 DNA reads as TGTGCCAGCAGCCAAGAGAGGTCGGGAGCTGTCTACGAGCAGTACTTC.

This sequence joins TRBV9 and TRBJ2-1; tentatively, D is TRBD2 (6 bases). V lost 3 bases, J lost 3 bases, and 10 bases lay in between. CDR3 length equals 14 residues. The germline gives CDR1 SGDLS, CDR2 YYNGEE. The CDR3 nucleotides read TGTGCCAGCAGCGCTGGGGGGTACTACAATGAGCAGTTCTTC. Translating it yields CASSAGGYYNEQFF. The whole variable domain, remainder taken from reference TRBV9 and TRBJ2-1, is DSGVTQTPKHLITATGQRVTLRCSPRSGDLSVYWYQQSLDQGLQFLIQYYNGEERAKGNILERFSAQQFPDLHSELNLSSLELGDSALYFCASSAGGYYNEQFFGPGTRLTVL.

The chain has TRBV6-6 and TRBJ2-3; D may be TRBD2 (6 bases). Trimming left V 5 bases short and J 4 bases short, with 10 bases between. CDR1 MNHNY and CDR2 SVGAGI come from the germline V gene (reference sequence). CDR3 length: 13 residues. The CDR3 region is CASSGGPSDTQYF. The CDR3 DNA follows: TGTGCCAGCAGTGGAGGGCCCTCAGATACGCAGTATTTT.

The chain recombines TRBV2 with TRBJ1-2; 8 positions match TRBD1. Germline V gives CDR1 SNHLY, CDR2 FYNNEI. This CDR3 is 12 amino acids long. With V trimmed by 8 bases and J by 4 bases, 3 bases remained unmatched. The CDR3 region is CASRGQGYGYTF. The DNA for the CDR3 is TGTGCCAGCCGCGGACAGGGCTATGGCTACACCTTC.

The rearrangement joins TRBV12-5 to TRBJ2-3; TRBD1 agrees at 7 bases. This CDR3 has 12 amino acids. Germline CDR1 and CDR2: LGHNT and FRNRAP. V was pared by 6 bases and J by 7 bases, with 4 bases of the junction left unmatched. For the CDR3, the DNA is TGTGCTAGTGGCCGGGACAGTTATACGCAGTATTTT. Its translation: CASGRDSYTQYF.

The count of this clone is one. J is TRBJ2-6 and V is TRBV11-2; D not resolved. The CDR3 runs 17 residues. In germline, CDR1 is SGHAT, CDR2 FQNNGV. V lost 1 base and J 0 bases, leaving 10 bases between the germline ends. The CDR3 nucleotides read TGTGCCAGCAGCTTAGGGTCGGGTTACTCTGGGGCCAACGTCCTGACTTTC. Translated: CASSLGSGYSGANVLTF.

The chain has TRBV6-2 or TRBV6-3 and TRBJ2-7; possibly TRBD2 for D (6 bases). The length of the CDR3 is 15 residues. Germline CDR1 and CDR2: MNHEY and SVGEGT. V lost 4 bases and J lost 7, with 20 bases in between. The CDR3 loop is CASSWETLASGEQYF. CDR3 coding DNA: TGTGCCAGCAGTTGGGAAACACTAGCTTCTGGTGAGCAGTACTTC.

V usage is TRBV23-1 and J usage is TRBJ1-2, with D maybe TRBD1 (6 bases). TRBV23-1 is noted as an ORF with a role that remains uncertain. The length of the CDR3 is 21 residues. V lost 0 bases, J lost 3 bases, and 29 bases lay in between. The CDR3 loop reads CASSQSATGSQLDPKHYGYTF. CDR3 nucleotides: TGCGCCAGCAGTCAATCTGCAACAGGGTCTCAATTAGACCCTAAGCACTATGGCTACACCTTC.

This rearrangement joins TRBV29-1 to TRBJ2-5; possible D gene TRBD1, 6 bases. Trimming took off 8 bases at V and 5 bases at J, with 18 bases between the two ends. This CDR3 comprises 13 residues. Germline V CDR1 and CDR2: SQVTM, ANQGSEA. CDR3 residues: CSSRDGGDETQYF. The CDR3, as DNA: TGCAGCTCCCGGGATGGGGGCGATGAGACCCAGTACTTC.

The V gene is TRBV10-3, the J gene TRBJ2-3; the match to TRBD1 covers 10 bases. There are 15 residues in the CDR3. CDR1 is ENHRY, CDR2 SYGVKD, per germline. The junction had 7 bases not matched to a gene; V was cut back by 6 bases and J by 4 bases. The CDR3 bases are TGTGCCATCAGCACCGGGACAGGGGTGGCAGATACGCAGTATTTT. It yields the protein CAISTGTGVADTQYF.

This sequence joins TRBV19 and TRBJ2-7; 7 bases agree with TRBD2. The CDR3 covers 13 residues. Germline V gene data show CDR1 as LNHDA and CDR2 as SQIVND (reference sequence). The trim removed 6 bases at V and 3 bases at J, leaving 5 bases unmatched. The CDR3, as DNA: TGTGCCAGTAGCGTGGGCGGGAGCTACGAGCAGTACTTC. It translates to CASSVGGSYEQYF.

The chain carries TRBV5-1 and TRBJ2-2; TRBD2 matches 8 bases. The length of the CDR3 is 16 residues. Germline V lookup: CDR1 SGHRS, CDR2 YFSETQ. Germline trimming cut 4 bases from V and 7 bases from J; bases unmatched to any gene: 12. In DNA, the CDR3 is TGCGCCAGCAGCCTAACTAGCGGTTCTAGGGGCGGGGAGCTGTTTTTT. This codes for CASSLTSGSRGGELFF.

In regard to this clone: A read error may be the cause here, since a much bigger clone is one base away. J is TRBJ2-3 and V is TRBV6-4, with 8 bases that match TRBD1. CDR3 length equals 14 residues. Germline V gene lookup returns CDR1 MRHNA and CDR2 SNTAGT. J lost 2 bases, V lost 6 bases, and 4 bases had no gene match. CDR3 sequence (DNA): TGTGCCAGCAGCCAGGACAGGGACACAGATACGCAGTATTTT. Translated: CASSQDRDTDTQYF.

The V gene is TRBV5-1, the J gene TRBJ2-2; 8 nucleotides line up with TRBD1. The germline V gene has CDR1 SGHRS and CDR2 YFSETQ. The CDR3 runs to 16 residues. Germline trimming cut 4 bases from V and 5 bases from J; bases unmatched to any gene: 10. The CDR3 sequence: CASSTGDRGWTGELFF. The CDR3 DNA reads TGCGCCAGCAGCACAGGAGACAGGGGATGGACCGGGGAGCTGTTTTTT.

V and J are TRBV5-1 and TRBJ2-5; the match to TRBD2 covers 9 bases. Germline CDR1 and CDR2: SGHRS and YFSETQ. CDR3 length: 16 amino acids. The junction had 12 bases not matched to a gene; V was cut back by 4 bases and J by 5 bases. The CDR3 coding sequence is TGCGCCAGCAGCCGTCTTAATATCGCGGGAGGGGAGACCCAGTACTTC. It codes for CASSRLNIAGGETQYF.

The CDR3 sequence: CSAVRQYEQYF. CDR3 nucleotide sequence: TGCAGTGCCGTTCGACAGTACGAGCAGTACTTC. This chain connects TRBV20-1 to TRBJ2-7, with TRBD1 as a possible D gene (5 bases). CDR1 is DFQATT, CDR2 SNEGSKA, per germline (reference sequence). Trimming cost V 6 bases and J 4 bases, with 10 bases left between them. This CDR3 is 11 amino acids long.